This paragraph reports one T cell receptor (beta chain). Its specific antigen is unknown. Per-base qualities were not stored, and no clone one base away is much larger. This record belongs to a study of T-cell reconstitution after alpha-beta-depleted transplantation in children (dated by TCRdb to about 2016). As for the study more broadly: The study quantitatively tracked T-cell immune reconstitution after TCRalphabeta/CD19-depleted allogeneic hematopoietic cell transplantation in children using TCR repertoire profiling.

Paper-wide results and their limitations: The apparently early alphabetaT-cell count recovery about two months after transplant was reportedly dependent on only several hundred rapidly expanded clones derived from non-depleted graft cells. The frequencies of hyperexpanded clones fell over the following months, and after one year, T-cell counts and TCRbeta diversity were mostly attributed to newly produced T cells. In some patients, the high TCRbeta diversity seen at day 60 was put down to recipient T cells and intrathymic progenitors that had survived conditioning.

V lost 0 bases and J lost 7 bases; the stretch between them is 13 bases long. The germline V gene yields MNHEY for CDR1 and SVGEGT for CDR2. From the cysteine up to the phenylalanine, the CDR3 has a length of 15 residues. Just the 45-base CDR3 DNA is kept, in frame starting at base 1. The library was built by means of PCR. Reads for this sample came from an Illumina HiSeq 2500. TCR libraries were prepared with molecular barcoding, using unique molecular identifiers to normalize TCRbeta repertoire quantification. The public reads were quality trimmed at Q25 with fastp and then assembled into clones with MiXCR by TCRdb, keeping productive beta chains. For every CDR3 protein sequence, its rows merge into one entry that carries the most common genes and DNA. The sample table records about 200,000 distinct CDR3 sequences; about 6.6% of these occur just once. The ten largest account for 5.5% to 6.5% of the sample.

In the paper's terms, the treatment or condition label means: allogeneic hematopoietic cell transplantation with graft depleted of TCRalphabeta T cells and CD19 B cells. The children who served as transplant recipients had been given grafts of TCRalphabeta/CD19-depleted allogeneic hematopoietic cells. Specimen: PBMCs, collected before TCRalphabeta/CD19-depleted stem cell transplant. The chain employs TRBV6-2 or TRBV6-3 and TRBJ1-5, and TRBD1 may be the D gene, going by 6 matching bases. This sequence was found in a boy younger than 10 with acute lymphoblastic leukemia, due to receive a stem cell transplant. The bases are TGTGCCAGCAGTTACTCGGTCGGGGGGCTACAGCCCCAGCATTTT. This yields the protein CASSYSVGGLQPQHF.